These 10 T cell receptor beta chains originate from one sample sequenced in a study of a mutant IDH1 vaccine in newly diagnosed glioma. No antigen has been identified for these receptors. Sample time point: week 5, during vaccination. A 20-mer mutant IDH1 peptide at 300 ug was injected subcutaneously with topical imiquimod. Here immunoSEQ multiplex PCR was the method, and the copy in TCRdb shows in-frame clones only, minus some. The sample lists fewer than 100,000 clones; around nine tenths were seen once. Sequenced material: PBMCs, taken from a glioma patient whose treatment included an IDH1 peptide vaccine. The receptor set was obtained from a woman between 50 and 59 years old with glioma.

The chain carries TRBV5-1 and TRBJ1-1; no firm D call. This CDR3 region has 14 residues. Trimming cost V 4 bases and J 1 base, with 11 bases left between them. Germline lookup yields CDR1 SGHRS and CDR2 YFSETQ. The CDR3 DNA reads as TGCGCCAGCAGCCGGTCGGGTCAGAACACTGAAGCTTTCTTT. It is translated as CASSRSGQNTEAFF.

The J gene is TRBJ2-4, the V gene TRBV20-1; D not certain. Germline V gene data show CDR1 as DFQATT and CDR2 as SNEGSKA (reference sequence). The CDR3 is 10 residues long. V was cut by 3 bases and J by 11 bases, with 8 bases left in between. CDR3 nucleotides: TGCAGTGCTAGGGCTAACGTTCAGTACTTC. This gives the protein CSARANVQYF.

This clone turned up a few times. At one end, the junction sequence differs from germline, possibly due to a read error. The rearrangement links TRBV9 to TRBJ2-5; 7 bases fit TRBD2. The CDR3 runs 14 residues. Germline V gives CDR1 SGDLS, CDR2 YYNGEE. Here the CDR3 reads CAGSTTGTTSGQYF. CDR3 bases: TGTGCCGGCAGCACCACCGGGACTACTAGTGGACAGTACTTC.

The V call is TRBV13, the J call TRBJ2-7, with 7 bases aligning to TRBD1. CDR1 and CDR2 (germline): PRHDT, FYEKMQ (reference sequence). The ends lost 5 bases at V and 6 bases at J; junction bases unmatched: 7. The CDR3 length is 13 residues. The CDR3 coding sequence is TGTGCCAGCAGCCTCTCGACAGGGTCCGAGCAGTACTTC. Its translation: CASSLSTGSEQYF.

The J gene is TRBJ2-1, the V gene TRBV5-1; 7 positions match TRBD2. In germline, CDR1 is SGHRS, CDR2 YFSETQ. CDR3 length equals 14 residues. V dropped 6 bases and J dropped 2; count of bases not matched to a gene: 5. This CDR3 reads CASKPSGTYNEQFF. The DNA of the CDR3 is TGCGCCAGCAAGCCTAGCGGAACCTACAATGAGCAGTTCTTC.

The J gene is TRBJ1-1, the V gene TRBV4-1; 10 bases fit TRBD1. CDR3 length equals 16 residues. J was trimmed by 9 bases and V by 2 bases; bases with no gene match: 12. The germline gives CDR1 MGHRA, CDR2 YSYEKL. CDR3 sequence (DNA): TGCGCCAGCAGCCAACCGGGGACAGGGGCGCAGTCAAAAGCTTTCTTT. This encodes CASSQPGTGAQSKAFF.

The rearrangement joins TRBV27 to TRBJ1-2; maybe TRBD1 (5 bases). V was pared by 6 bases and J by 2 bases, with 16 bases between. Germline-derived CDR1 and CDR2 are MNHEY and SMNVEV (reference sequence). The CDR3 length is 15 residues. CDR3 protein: CASSYRRDGNYGYTF. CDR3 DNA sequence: TGTGCCAGCAGCTACCGCCGGGACGGAAACTATGGCTACACCTTC.

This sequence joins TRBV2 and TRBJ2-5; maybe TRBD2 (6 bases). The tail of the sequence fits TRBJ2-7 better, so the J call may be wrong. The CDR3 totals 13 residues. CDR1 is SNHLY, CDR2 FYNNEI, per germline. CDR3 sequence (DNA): TGTGCCAGCAGTGAAGGCGGGATCTACGAGCAGTACTTC. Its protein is CASSEGGIYEQYF.

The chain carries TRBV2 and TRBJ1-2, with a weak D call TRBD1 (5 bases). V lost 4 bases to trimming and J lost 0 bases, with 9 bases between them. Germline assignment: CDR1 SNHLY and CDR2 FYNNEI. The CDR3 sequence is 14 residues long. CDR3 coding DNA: TGTGCCAGCAGTGGGGGCAGCGCTAACTATGGCTACACCTTC. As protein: CASSGGSANYGYTF.

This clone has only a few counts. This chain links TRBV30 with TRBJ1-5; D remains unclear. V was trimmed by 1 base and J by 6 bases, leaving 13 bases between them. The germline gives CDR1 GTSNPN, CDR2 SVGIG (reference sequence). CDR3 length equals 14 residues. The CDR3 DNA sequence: TGTGCCTGGAGTGGCAGCCTAGCTGGTCAGCCCCAGCATTTT. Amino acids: CAWSGSLAGQPQHF.